The next 7 T cell receptor beta chains were all read from a single sample in a study of cytomegalovirus exposure and HLA in healthy donors. Both 60 Vbeta primers and 13 Jbeta primers went into the PCR. Assay used: immunoSEQ multiplex PCR; TCRdb lists only in-frame clones, some missing. The sample gives roughly 180,000 clones, approximately 80% of which show up once; 2.1% is in the top ten. Sequencing was carried out using PBMCs. These TCRs come from a young woman in good health and CMV-seropositive.

This clone was observed a single time. The CDR3 sequence: CASSQDLGLGTDTQYF. The CDR3 coding sequence is TGTGCCAGCAGCCAAGATCTCGGACTAGGCACAGATACGCAGTATTTT. The rearrangement links TRBV4-2 to TRBJ2-3, with 7 nucleotides matching TRBD2. The ends lost 0 bases at V and 1 base at J; junction bases unmatched: 4. This CDR3 contains 16 residues. CDR1 LGHNA and CDR2 YNFKEQ come from the germline V gene.

The rearrangement uses TRBV5-4 and TRBJ2-2, with D perhaps TRBD2 (6 bases). Trimming removed 4 bases at V and 0 bases at J, with 13 bases between. The CDR3 is 16 amino acids. Germline lookup yields CDR1 SGHNT and CDR2 YYREEE (reference sequence). CDR3 residues: CASSLLTGANTGELFF. CDR3 in DNA: TGTGCCAGCAGCCTCCTGACGGGGGCGAACACCGGGGAGCTGTTTTTT.

The genes are TRBV6-5 and TRBJ1-4; D is ambiguous. This CDR3 comprises 15 residues. V was pared by 4 bases and J by 7 bases, with 16 bases between. CDR1 and CDR2 (germline): MNHEY, SVGAGI. The CDR3 here is CASSSLPVWAEKLFF. Written as DNA, the CDR3 is TGTGCCAGCAGTTCTTTACCAGTGTGGGCTGAAAAACTGTTTTTT.

The rearrangement joins TRBV9 to TRBJ1-1, with TRBD1 identical over 8 bases. The germline gives CDR1 SGDLS, CDR2 YYNGEE. Trimming removed 3 bases from V and 1 base from J; junction bases left unmatched: 5. The CDR3 length is 15 residues. CDR3 residues: CASSGPGTGNTEAFF. DNA of the CDR3: TGTGCCAGCAGCGGCCCCGGGACAGGGAACACTGAAGCTTTCTTT.

As concerns this clone: Germline and junction disagree at one end, which may indicate a read error. The genes are TRBV7-9 and TRBJ2-7; 7 bases map to TRBD1. Looked up from germline, CDR1 is SEHNR and CDR2 is FQNEAQ (reference sequence). CDR3 size: 15 residues. CDR3 region: CSSSLQLGQDWEQYF. As DNA, the CDR3 is TGTTCCAGCAGCCTTCAACTTGGACAGGATTGGGAGCAGTACTTC.

The chain has TRBV11-2 and TRBJ2-5, with 8 bases matching TRBD1. The germline CDR1 and CDR2 sequences are SGHAT and FQNNGV. Trimming took 3 bases from V and 5 from J; bases not matched to a gene: 5. This CDR3 spans 14 amino acids. CDR3 DNA sequence: TGTGCCAGCAGCTTTACGACAGGGGCCGAGACCCAGTACTTC. This encodes CASSFTTGAETQYF.

The genes are TRBV27 and TRBJ1-6; unclear D gene. The CDR3 sequence is 12 residues long. Trimming stripped 4 bases from V and 6 bases from J, with 4 bases between. Germline lookup yields CDR1 MNHEY and CDR2 SMNVEV (reference sequence). CDR3 in DNA: TGTGCCAGCAGTTCGTTTAATTCACCCCTCCACTTT. Amino acid sequence: CASSSFNSPLHF.